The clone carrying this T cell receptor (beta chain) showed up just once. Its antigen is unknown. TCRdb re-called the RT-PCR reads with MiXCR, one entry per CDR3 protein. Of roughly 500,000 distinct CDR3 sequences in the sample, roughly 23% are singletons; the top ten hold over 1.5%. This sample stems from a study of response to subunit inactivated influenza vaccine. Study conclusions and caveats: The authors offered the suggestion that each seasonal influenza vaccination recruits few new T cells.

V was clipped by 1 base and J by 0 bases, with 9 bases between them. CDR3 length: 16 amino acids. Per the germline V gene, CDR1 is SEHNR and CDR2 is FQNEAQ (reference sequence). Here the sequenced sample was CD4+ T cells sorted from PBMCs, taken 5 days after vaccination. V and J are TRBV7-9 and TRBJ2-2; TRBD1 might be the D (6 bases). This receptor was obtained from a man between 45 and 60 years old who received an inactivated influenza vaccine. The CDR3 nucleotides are TGTGCCAGCAGCTTAGACAGGGCGCCGAACACCGGGGAGCTGTTTTTT. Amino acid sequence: CASSLDRAPNTGELFF.